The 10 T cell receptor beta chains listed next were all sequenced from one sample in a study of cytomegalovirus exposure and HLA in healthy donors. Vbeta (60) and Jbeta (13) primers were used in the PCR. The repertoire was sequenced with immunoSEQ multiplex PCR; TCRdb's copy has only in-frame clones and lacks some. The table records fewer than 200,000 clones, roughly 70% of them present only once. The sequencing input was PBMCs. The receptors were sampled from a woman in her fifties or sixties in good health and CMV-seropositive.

The CDR3 loop is CATTTSGYEQYF. CDR3 bases: TGTGCCACTACGACTAGTGGCTACGAGCAGTACTTC. The chain employs TRBV6-1 and TRBJ2-7; D possibly corresponds to TRBD2 (6 bases). CDR1 is MNHNS and CDR2 is SASEGT in the germline V gene. CDR3 size: 12 residues. V lost 10 bases and J lost 3, with 13 bases in between.

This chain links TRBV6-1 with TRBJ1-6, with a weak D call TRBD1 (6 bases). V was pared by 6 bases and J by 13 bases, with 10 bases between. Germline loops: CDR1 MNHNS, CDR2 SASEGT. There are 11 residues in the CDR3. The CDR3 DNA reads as TGTGCCAGCAGACAGGGTCTCCCCCTCCACTTT. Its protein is CASRQGLPLHF.

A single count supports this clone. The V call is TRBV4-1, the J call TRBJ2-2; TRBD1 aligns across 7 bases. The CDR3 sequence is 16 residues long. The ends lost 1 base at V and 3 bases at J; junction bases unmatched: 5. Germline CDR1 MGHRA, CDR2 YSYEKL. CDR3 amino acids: CASSQVRGPYTGELFF. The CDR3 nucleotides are TGCGCCAGCAGCCAAGTTAGGGGGCCTTACACCGGGGAGCTGTTTTTT.

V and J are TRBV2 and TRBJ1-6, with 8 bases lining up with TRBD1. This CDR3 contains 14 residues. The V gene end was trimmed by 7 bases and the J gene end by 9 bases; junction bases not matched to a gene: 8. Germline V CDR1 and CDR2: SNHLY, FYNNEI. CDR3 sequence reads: CASKRTGIGSPLHF. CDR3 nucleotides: TGTGCCAGCAAAAGGACAGGGATCGGTTCACCCCTCCACTTT. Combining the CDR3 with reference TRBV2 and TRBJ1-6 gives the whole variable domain EPEVTQTPSHQVTQMGQEVILRCVPISNHLYFYWYRQILGQKVEFLVSFYNNEISEKSEIFDDQFSVERPDGSNFTLKIRSTKLEDSAMYFCASKRTGIGSPLHFGNGTRLTVT.

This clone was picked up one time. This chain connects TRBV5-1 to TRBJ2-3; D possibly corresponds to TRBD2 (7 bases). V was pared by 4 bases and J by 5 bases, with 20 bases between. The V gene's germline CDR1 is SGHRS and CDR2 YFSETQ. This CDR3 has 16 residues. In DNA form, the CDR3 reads TGCGCCAGCAGCGCAAACAGGGAGGGCATTGGAGATACGCAGTATTTT. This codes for CASSANREGIGDTQYF.

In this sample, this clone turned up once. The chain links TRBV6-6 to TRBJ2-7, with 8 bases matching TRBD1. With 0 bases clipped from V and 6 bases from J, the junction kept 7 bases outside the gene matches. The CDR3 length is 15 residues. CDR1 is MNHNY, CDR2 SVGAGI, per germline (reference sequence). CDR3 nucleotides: TGTGCCAGCAGTTACTCCGCAGGGGGCGTGGGCGAGCAGTACTTC. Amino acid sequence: CASSYSAGGVGEQYF.

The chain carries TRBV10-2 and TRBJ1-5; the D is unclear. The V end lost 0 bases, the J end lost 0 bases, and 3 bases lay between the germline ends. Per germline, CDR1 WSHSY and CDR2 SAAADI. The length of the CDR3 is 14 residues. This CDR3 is CASSESNSNQPQHF. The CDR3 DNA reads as TGCGCCAGCAGTGAGTCTAATAGCAATCAGCCCCAGCATTTT.

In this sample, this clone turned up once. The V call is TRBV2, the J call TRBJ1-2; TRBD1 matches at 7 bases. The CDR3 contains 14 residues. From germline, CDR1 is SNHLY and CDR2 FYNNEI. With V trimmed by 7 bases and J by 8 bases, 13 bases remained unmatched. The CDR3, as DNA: TGTGCCAGCACAGGGACAGCTACGTTAGGAGGCTACACCTTC. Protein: CASTGTATLGGYTF. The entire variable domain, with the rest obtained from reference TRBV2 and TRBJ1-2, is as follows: EPEVTQTPSHQVTQMGQEVILRCVPISNHLYFYWYRQILGQKVEFLVSFYNNEISEKSEIFDDQFSVERPDGSNFTLKIRSTKLEDSAMYFCASTGTATLGGYTFGSGTRLTVV.

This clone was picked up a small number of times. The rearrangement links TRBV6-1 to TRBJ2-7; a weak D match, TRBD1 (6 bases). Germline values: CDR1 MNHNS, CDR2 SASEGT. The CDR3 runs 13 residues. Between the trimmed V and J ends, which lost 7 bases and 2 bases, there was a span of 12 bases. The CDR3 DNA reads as TGTGCCAGCACACGAGGGGGAACCTACGAGCAGTACTTC. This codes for CASTRGGTYEQYF.

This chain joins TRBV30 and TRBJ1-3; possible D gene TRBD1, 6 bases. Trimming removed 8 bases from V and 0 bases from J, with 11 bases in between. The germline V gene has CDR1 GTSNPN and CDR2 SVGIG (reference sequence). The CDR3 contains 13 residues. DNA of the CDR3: TGTGCCACAGGGCCAGTCTCTGGAAACACCATATATTTT. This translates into CATGPVSGNTIYF.